What follows describes a single TCR beta chain. The junction and the germline gene differ at one end; a read error may be behind it. In the original analysis: Nucleated cell counts were estimated from reference gene primer amplification. The method was immunoSEQ multiplex PCR; TCRdb's version includes in-frame clones alone and lacks a portion of them. The D gene and trimming were derived from the DNA, and the V and J assignments and clone size from that table. The sample records about 190,000 clones, 89% being singletons. Germline V gene lookup returns CDR1 MNHNY and CDR2 SVGAGI (reference sequence). CDR3 length: 15 amino acids. The entry originates in a study of blood T cell repertoires in COVID-19. As for the study in general: The study drew acute and convalescent COVID-19 samples from the United States, Italy and Spain. In each case, the material was cDNA or gDNA derived from T cells, B-cell-depleted T cells, or PBMCs.

The receptor was isolated from a man aged 40-55 years with acute or convalescent COVID-19. The sample consisted of peripheral blood. The rearrangement uses TRBV6-6 and TRBJ2-7; 7 nucleotides align to TRBD1. CDR3 DNA sequence: TGTGCCAGCAGTTCGACAGGGTCTAGCTCCTACGAGCAGTACTTT. Protein: CASSSTGSSSYEQYF.